The 20 T cell receptor beta chains in this list originate from one sample, sequenced in a study of blood T cell repertoires in COVID-19. Here immunoSEQ multiplex PCR was the method, and the copy in TCRdb shows in-frame clones only, minus some. This table holds about 400,000 clones, about 90% found once. The sample was PBMCs or T cells enriched from blood (not recorded which). The receptor set was obtained from a woman aged 25 to 39 who had recovered from COVID-19.

This sequence joins TRBV9 and TRBJ2-6; tentative D call: TRBD1 (5 bases). Germline V CDR1 and CDR2: SGDLS, YYNGEE. The CDR3 has 17 residues. V lost 3 bases to trimming and J lost 0 bases, with 13 bases between them. CDR3 in amino acids: CASSATRQHSGANVLTF. The CDR3 region has the DNA TGTGCCAGCAGCGCAACCCGACAGCACTCTGGGGCCAACGTCCTGACTTTC.

The chain employs TRBV12-1 and TRBJ1-2; TRBD1 was called by the table and not checked on the DNA. TRBV12-1 is a documented pseudogene. The CDR3 covers 14 residues. This chain's CDR3 is CASSFRDISIGYTF. The DNA for the CDR3 is TGTGCCAGCAGCTTCCGGGACATAAGTATTGGCTACACCTTC.

The chain recombines TRBV7-3 with TRBJ1-1, with 7 bases that match TRBD1. From germline, CDR1 is SGHTA and CDR2 FQGTGA. The V and J ends lost 5 bases and 4 bases, in that order; junction bases with no gene match: 7. This CDR3 region has 14 residues. The CDR3 coding sequence is TGTGCCAGCAGCCCACGACAGGGTTCCACTGAAGCTTTCTTT. Its translation is CASSPRQGSTEAFF.

As for this clone: One end of the junction is discordant with germline, which a read error may explain. The chain links TRBV12-3 or TRBV12-4 to TRBJ1-3; D remains unclear. This CDR3 region has 12 residues. This chain's CDR3 is CASSLFGDTIYF. The CDR3 coding sequence is TGTGCCAGCAGTTTATTTGGAGACACCATATATTTT.

This clone has a handful of counts. V and J are TRBV5-1 and TRBJ2-5; 9 bases match TRBD1. Germline CDR1 reads SGHRS; CDR2 reads YFSETQ. The CDR3 has 13 amino acids. Losses at the gene ends were 3 bases for V and 6 bases for J; bases not matched to a gene: 3. CDR3 in DNA: TGCGCCAGCAGCTCCGGACAGGGGAAGACCCAGTACTTC. It specifies CASSSGQGKTQYF.

This chain joins TRBV10-1 and TRBJ1-1; 7 nucleotides line up with TRBD1. The germline CDR1 and CDR2 sequences are WNHNN and SYGVQD (reference sequence). The CDR3 consists of 14 residues. Losses at the gene ends were 4 bases for V and 11 bases for J; bases not matched to a gene: 13. In nucleotides, the CDR3 is TGCGCCAGCAGTGCGGTCCCCGGGACAGTGAAGGCTTTCTTT. It specifies CASSAVPGTVKAFF.

The chain recombines TRBV19 with TRBJ2-2; TRBD2 aligns across 15 bases. J gave up 3 bases and V 4 bases, and 6 bases lay outside the gene matches. Per germline, CDR1 LNHDA and CDR2 SQIVND (reference sequence). The CDR3 loop spans 18 amino acids. The CDR3 region is CASSTGLAGGGDTGELFF. The CDR3 DNA is TGTGCCAGTAGTACGGGACTAGCGGGGGGCGGGGACACCGGGGAGCTGTTTTTT.

In its sample, this clone was seen once. This rearrangement joins TRBV2 to TRBJ1-1; D ambiguous. This CDR3 region has 13 residues. Germline V gives CDR1 SNHLY, CDR2 FYNNEI. V lost 4 bases, J lost 4 bases, and 10 bases lay in between. In DNA form, the CDR3 reads TGTGCCAGCAGTGGCGAGGGAATCACTGAAGCTTTCTTT. This codes for CASSGEGITEAFF. The variable domain in full, with the rest retrieved from reference TRBV2 and TRBJ1-1, is EPEVTQTPSHQVTQMGQEVILRCVPISNHLYFYWYRQILGQKVEFLVSFYNNEISEKSEIFDDQFSVERPDGSNFTLKIRSTKLEDSAMYFCASSGEGITEAFFGQGTRLTVV.

V usage is TRBV6-5 and J usage is TRBJ2-1; 9 nucleotides match TRBD1. Germline V gene data show CDR1 as MNHEY and CDR2 as SVGAGI. V lost 2 bases, J lost 5 bases, and 4 bases stayed unmatched. This CDR3 is 15 amino acids long. CDR3 protein: CASSYIQGANNEQFF. CDR3 DNA: TGTGCCAGCAGTTACATACAGGGGGCGAACAATGAGCAGTTCTTC.

The J gene is TRBJ1-2, the V gene TRBV30; D is possibly TRBD1 (5 bases). V lost 5 bases and J 0 bases, leaving 16 bases between the germline ends. The CDR3 runs 15 residues. CDR1 and CDR2 from the germline V gene are GTSNPN and SVGIG (reference sequence). DNA for the CDR3: TGTGCCTGGCATAAGGAGGGGAGTACTAACTATGGCTACACCTTC. Its protein product is CAWHKEGSTNYGYTF.

This clone has just one count. V and J are TRBV7-9 and TRBJ2-7, with 8 bases lining up with TRBD1. V dropped 7 bases and J dropped 6; count of bases not matched to a gene: 14. Per germline, CDR1 SEHNR and CDR2 FQNEAQ (reference sequence). The CDR3 sequence is 15 residues long. The CDR3 DNA reads as TGTGCCAGCACCTCACTCACCGGGACAGGAGGCGAGCAGTACTTC. This encodes CASTSLTGTGGEQYF.

The rearrangement joins TRBV9 to TRBJ2-3; 8 nucleotides line up with TRBD2. Germline loops: CDR1 SGDLS, CDR2 YYNGEE. CDR3 length: 17 residues. The J segment lost 4 bases and the V segment lost 0 bases, leaving 10 bases of the junction unmatched. The DNA of the CDR3 is TGTGCCAGCAGCGTAGCAGCTAGCGGGCCACCCTCAGATACGCAGTATTTT. Translation: CASSVAASGPPSDTQYF.

This clone was observed a single time. This sequence joins TRBV11-2 and TRBJ1-3; D is possibly TRBD1 (6 bases). Between the trimmed V and J ends, which lost 3 bases and 6 bases, there was a span of 18 bases. Germline CDR1 is SGHAT and CDR2 is FQNNGV. This CDR3 contains 16 residues. CDR3 in DNA: TGTGCCAGCAGCTTCACGACAGGCCCGGGCGTAAACACCATATATTTT. It translates to CASSFTTGPGVNTIYF.

CDR3 DNA sequence: TGTGCCAGCATTAATCTACAGGGAAACACTGAAGCTTTCTTT. Translation gives CASINLQGNTEAFF. This chain uses TRBV27 with TRBJ1-1; D possibly corresponds to TRBD1 (6 bases). This CDR3 spans 14 amino acids. V was pared by 7 bases and J by 2 bases, with 14 bases between. Germline V gene sequence: CDR1 MNHEY, CDR2 SMNVEV (reference sequence).

The chain recombines TRBV28 with TRBJ2-1; 11 positions agree with TRBD2. Germline V gives CDR1 MDHEN, CDR2 SYDVKM. CDR3 size: 15 residues. The junction had 11 bases not matched to a gene; V was cut back by 10 bases and J by 6 bases. CDR3 sequence reads: CATLVAGGPGNEQFF. CDR3 DNA: TGTGCCACCCTTGTAGCGGGAGGGCCGGGCAATGAGCAGTTCTTC.

V gene TRBV28 combines with J gene TRBJ2-1; the match to TRBD2 covers 8 bases. Germline-derived CDR1 and CDR2 are MDHEN and SYDVKM. The CDR3 loop spans 16 amino acids. The V and J ends lost 3 bases and 7 bases, in that order; junction bases with no gene match: 11. CDR3 nucleotides: TGTGCCAGCAGTTTCCCCGGATGGAGCGGGAGTAATGAGCAGTTCTTC. It encodes CASSFPGWSGSNEQFF.

The chain employs TRBV27 and TRBJ1-2; D is perhaps TRBD1 (5 bases). The V gene's germline CDR1 is MNHEY and CDR2 SMNVEV (reference sequence). The CDR3 has 16 residues. Trimming took 5 bases from V and 9 from J, leaving 25 bases between them. The CDR3 nucleotides read TGTGCCAGCAGTCCATCCCAAGGGAGGGACTCAGTGCGCTACACCTTC. Amino acids: CASSPSQGRDSVRYTF.

The chain links TRBV20-1 to TRBJ1-2, with D possibly being TRBD1 (5 bases). The CDR3 consists of 15 residues. Per germline, CDR1 DFQATT and CDR2 SNEGSKA (reference sequence). Trimming removed 3 bases from V and 0 bases from J, with 14 bases in between. The CDR3 bases are TGCAGTGCTAGTGAAGGGGCCCTAGCTAACTATGGCTACACCTTC. Translation: CSASEGALANYGYTF.

This clone was detected only a few times. This CDR3 is CASSQDRAGLRNTIYF. As DNA, the CDR3 is TGTGCCAGCAGCCAAGATCGAGCAGGGCTGAGAAACACCATATATTTT. The chain combines TRBV3-1 (or the pseudogene TRBV3-2) with TRBJ1-3; D possibly corresponds to TRBD1 (5 bases). V was trimmed by 0 bases and J by 5 bases, leaving 14 bases between them. CDR1 is LGHDT and CDR2 is YNNKEL in the germline V gene (reference sequence). This CDR3 spans 16 amino acids.

This clone was counted a single time. This chain links TRBV29-1 with TRBJ2-5, with D possibly TRBD2 on 5 matching bases. This CDR3 region has 14 residues. V lost 4 bases and J lost 5, with 17 bases in between. CDR1 and CDR2 from the germline V gene are SQVTM and ANQGSEA. The DNA for the CDR3 is TGCAGCGTTGGTGGAGCGGCGCTCCTGGAGACCCAGTACTTC. This codes for CSVGGAALLETQYF.